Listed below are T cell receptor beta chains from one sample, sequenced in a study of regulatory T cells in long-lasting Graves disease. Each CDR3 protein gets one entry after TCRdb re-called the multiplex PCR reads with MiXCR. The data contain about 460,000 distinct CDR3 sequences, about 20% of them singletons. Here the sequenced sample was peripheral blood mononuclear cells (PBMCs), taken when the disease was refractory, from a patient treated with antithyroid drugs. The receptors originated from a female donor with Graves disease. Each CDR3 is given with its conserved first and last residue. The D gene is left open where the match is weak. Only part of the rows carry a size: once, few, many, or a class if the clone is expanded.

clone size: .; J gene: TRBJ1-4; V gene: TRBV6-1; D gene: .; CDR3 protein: CASTDSGADANEKLFF; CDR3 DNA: TGTGCCAGCACTGATTCAGGGGCCGACGCTAATGAAAAACTGTTTTTT
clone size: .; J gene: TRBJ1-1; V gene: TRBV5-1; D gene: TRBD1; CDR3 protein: CASSPDRDHTEAFF; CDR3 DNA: TGCGCCAGCAGCCCGGACAGGGATCACACTGAAGCTTTCTTT
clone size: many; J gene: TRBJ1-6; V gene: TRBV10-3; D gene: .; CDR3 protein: CAIRWDPLNSPLHF; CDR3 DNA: TGTGCCATCAGGTGGGATCCACTTAATTCACCCCTCCACTTT
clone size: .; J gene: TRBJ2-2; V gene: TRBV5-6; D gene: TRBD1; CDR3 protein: CASSLVMSGTGFGELFF; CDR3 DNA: TGTGCCAGCAGCTTGGTGATGTCTGGGACAGGGTTCGGGGAGCTGTTTTTT
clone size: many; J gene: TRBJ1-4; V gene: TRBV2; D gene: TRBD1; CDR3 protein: CATRTGGEEKLFF; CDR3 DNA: TGTGCCACCAGGACAGGGGGTGAGGAAAAACTGTTTTTT
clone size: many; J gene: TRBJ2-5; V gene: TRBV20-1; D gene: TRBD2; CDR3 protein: CSNHGGGETQYF; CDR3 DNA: TGCAGCAACCACGGGGGGGGAGAGACCCAGTACTTC
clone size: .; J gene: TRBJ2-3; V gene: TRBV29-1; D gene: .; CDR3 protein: CSVEQQDTDTQYF; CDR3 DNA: TGCAGCGTTGAACAACAGGACACAGATACGCAGTATTTT
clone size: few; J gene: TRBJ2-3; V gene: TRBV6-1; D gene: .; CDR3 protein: CASTRRGSVPDTQYF; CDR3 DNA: TGTGCCAGCACACGGCGGGGCTCCGTGCCAGATACGCAGTATTTT
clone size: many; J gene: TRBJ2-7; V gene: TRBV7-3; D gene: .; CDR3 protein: CASSTRQGVPAYEQYF; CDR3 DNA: TGTGCCAGCAGCACGCGTCAGGGTGTACCCGCCTACGAGCAGTACTTC
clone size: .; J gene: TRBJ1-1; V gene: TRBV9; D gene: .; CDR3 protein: CASSETNTEAFF; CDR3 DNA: TGTGCCAGCAGTGAAACTAACACTGAAGCTTTCTTT
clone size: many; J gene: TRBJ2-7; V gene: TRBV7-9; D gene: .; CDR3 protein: CASSRPVSYEQYF; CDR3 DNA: TGTGCCAGCAGCCGCCCGGTGTCCTACGAGCAGTACTTC
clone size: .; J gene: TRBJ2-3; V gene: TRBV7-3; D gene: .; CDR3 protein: CASSPSATEASTDTQYF; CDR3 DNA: TGTGCCAGCAGCCCCTCGGCGACGGAGGCCAGCACAGATACGCAGTATTTT
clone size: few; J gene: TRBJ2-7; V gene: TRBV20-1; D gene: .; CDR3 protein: CSALPPGGFQTGEQYF; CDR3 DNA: TGCAGTGCCTTACCCCCTGGCGGGTTCCAGACGGGGGAGCAGTACTTC
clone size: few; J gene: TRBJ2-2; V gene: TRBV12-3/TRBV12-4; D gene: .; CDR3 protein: CASRTFGDTGELFF; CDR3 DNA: TGTGCCAGCAGAACCTTCGGGGATACCGGGGAGCTGTTTTTT